These 17 T cell receptor beta chains came from one sample sequenced in a study of vaccination and CD4 T cells after COVID-19. Sequenced with the Oncomine TCR Beta short-read assay was DNA taken from cultured CD4+ T cells. One entry per CDR3 protein, called by TCRdb with MiXCR from the PCR reads. The sample lists 20,000 to 25,000 distinct CDR3 sequences, over 25% seen once, with around an eighth in the top ten. These receptors lack a known antigen. Documented treatment: roughly ten-day PBMC culture with coronavirus spike peptide pools or control peptides (ViraFEST assay). The sample was cultured CD4+ T cells from blood. The receptors were gathered from a human donor with COVID-19.

The genes are TRBV5-1 and TRBJ1-6; D not certain. The CDR3 totals 14 residues. Trimming pared 4 bases from V and 6 bases from J, leaving 11 bases between. Germline lookup yields CDR1 SGHRS and CDR2 YFSETQ. CDR3 bases: TGCGCCAGCAGCCTGACGGATACTAATTCACCCCTCCACTTT. This encodes CASSLTDTNSPLHF. Filled out from reference TRBV5-1 and TRBJ1-6, the complete variable domain reads KAGVTQTPRYLIKTRGQQVTLSCSPISGHRSVSWYQQTPGQGLQFLFEYFSETQRNKGNFPGRFSGRQFSNSRSEMNVSTLELGDSALYLCASSLTDTNSPLHFGNGTRLTVT.

In its sample, this clonotype was seen a few times. The J gene is TRBJ2-2, the V gene TRBV7-3; D is undetermined. CDR3 length: 13 residues. Trimming removed 3 bases from V and 7 bases from J, with 9 bases in between. Germline V gene lookup returns CDR1 SGHTA and CDR2 FQGTGA. CDR3 region: CASSLGYDGELFF. The DNA of the CDR3 is TGTGCCAGCAGCTTGGGCTACGACGGGGAGCTGTTTTTT.

This rearrangement joins TRBV24-1 to TRBJ2-3; TRBD2 agrees at 11 bases. Germline CDR1 reads KGHDR; CDR2 reads SFDVKD. V dropped 3 bases and J dropped 6; count of bases not matched to a gene: 1. This CDR3 comprises 14 residues. The CDR3 region is CATSDTSGSDTQYF. In DNA form, the CDR3 reads TGTGCCACCAGTGATACTAGCGGGAGCGATACGCAGTATTTT.

The V gene is TRBV7-3, the J gene TRBJ2-6; TRBD1 matches 7 bases. Per the germline V gene, CDR1 is SGHTA and CDR2 is FQGTGA. This CDR3 has 16 amino acids. V was clipped by 4 bases and J by 0 bases; unmatched bases: 3. The CDR3 bases are TGTGCCAGCAGCTCCCGACAGGGCTCTGGGGCCAACGTCCTGACTTTC. Its protein product is CASSSRQGSGANVLTF.

The chain employs TRBV5-4 and TRBJ2-5, with D possibly TRBD1 on 5 matching bases. V was clipped by 9 bases and J by 2 bases, with 14 bases between them. The CDR3 is 13 amino acids. Germline CDR1 SGHNT, CDR2 YYREEE (reference sequence). The CDR3 DNA follows: TGTGCCAACTCTGGGGCGGATCAAGAGACCCAGTACTTC. It is translated as CANSGADQETQYF.

This clonotype has a handful of counts. The rearrangement links TRBV2 to TRBJ2-5; TRBD2 is a possible D gene (7 bases). CDR1 and CDR2 from the germline V gene are SNHLY and FYNNEI. V lost 9 bases, J lost 4 bases, and 15 bases lay in between. This CDR3 is 13 amino acids long. The CDR3 DNA reads as TGTGCCAGTATTGACGGGGGGCGAGAGACCCAGTACTTC. Translating it yields CASIDGGRETQYF.

The chain is built from TRBV10-3 and TRBJ2-2; D tentatively fits TRBD1 or TRBD2 (5 bases each). This CDR3 spans 13 amino acids. V was cut by 7 bases and J by 2 bases, with 8 bases left in between. Germline V gene sequence: CDR1 ENHRY, CDR2 SYGVKD. The CDR3 DNA reads as TGTGCCATCACCAGGGACAACACCGGGGAGCTGTTTTTT. Protein product: CAITRDNTGELFF.

The chain is built from TRBV7-2 and TRBJ1-1; D ambiguous. V lost 5 bases and J lost 1, with 8 bases in between. CDR1 is SGHTA and CDR2 is FQGNSA in the germline V gene. The CDR3 runs to 13 residues. CDR3 in DNA: TGTGCCAGCAGCAAAAACAGGAACACTGAAGCTTTCTTT. This translates into CASSKNRNTEAFF.

In this sample, this clonotype turned up a few times. CDR3 DNA: TGTGCCAGCAGCTTAGAAAATAATTCACCCCTCCACTTT. Its protein is CASSLENNSPLHF. The rearrangement uses TRBV7-9 and TRBJ1-6; the D is unclear. This CDR3 has 13 amino acids. V was shortened by 1 base and J by 5 bases, with 3 bases between the two germline ends. Germline V lookup: CDR1 SEHNR, CDR2 FQNEAQ (reference sequence).

The CDR3 DNA sequence: TGTGCCAGCAGCCCCACGAGACAGCGACTGAACACTGAAGCTTTCTTT. Residues: CASSPTRQRLNTEAFF. V gene TRBV7-9 combines with J gene TRBJ1-1; D might be TRBD1 (5 bases). V lost 5 bases and J lost 0, with 16 bases in between. This CDR3 is 16 amino acids long. Germline CDR1 and CDR2: SEHNR and FQNEAQ (reference sequence).

The chain joins TRBV5-1 to TRBJ2-5; TRBD1 matches at 7 bases. The ends lost 3 bases at V and 3 bases at J; junction bases unmatched: 5. Germline CDR1 and CDR2: SGHRS and YFSETQ. The CDR3 length is 14 residues. The CDR3 is CASSYTGAKETQYF. The CDR3 DNA follows: TGCGCCAGCAGCTACACAGGGGCCAAAGAGACCCAGTACTTC.

This CDR3 reads CASSILPDSYNSPLHF. CDR3 in DNA: TGTGCCAGTAGTATCTTGCCGGACTCCTATAATTCACCCCTCCACTTT. The genes are TRBV19 and TRBJ1-6, with D uncertain. Trimming cost V 3 bases and J 0 bases, with 9 bases left between them. Germline loops: CDR1 LNHDA, CDR2 SQIVND (reference sequence). The CDR3 loop spans 16 amino acids.

This clonotype is medium-sized within its sample. The rearrangement joins TRBV11-3 to TRBJ2-7; D may correspond to TRBD1 or TRBD2 (5 bases each). The CDR3 is 18 amino acids. V was trimmed by 5 bases and J by 0 bases, leaving 23 bases between them. Germline assignment: CDR1 SGHNT and CDR2 YENEEA. The CDR3 DNA follows: TGTGCCAGCAGCCGATATCTAACCGGGACCCCGAGCTCCTACGAGCAGTACTTC. Translated: CASSRYLTGTPSSYEQYF.

The CDR3, as DNA: TGTGCCAGCAGTTTGGGCGATTTCTCCTATAATTCACCCCTCCACTTT. It specifies CASSLGDFSYNSPLHF. The rearrangement joins TRBV27 to TRBJ1-6; no reliable D call. The V and J ends lost 3 bases and 0 bases respectively, with 9 bases between them. Germline V CDR1 and CDR2: MNHEY, SMNVEV (reference sequence). CDR3 length equals 16 residues.

The CDR3 DNA reads TGCGCCAGCAGCTGGGGGGACAGGGGGCAGAACACCGGGGAGCTGTTTTTT. The encoded protein is CASSWGDRGQNTGELFF. J is TRBJ2-2 and V is TRBV5-1; TRBD1 matches 12 bases. CDR1 and CDR2 (germline): SGHRS, YFSETQ. Losses at the gene ends were 3 bases for V and 1 base for J; bases not matched to a gene: 4. The CDR3 contains 17 residues.

This clonotype was counted between two and nine times. The gene calls are TRBV7-8 and TRBJ2-2; D gene uncertain. CDR1 and CDR2 (germline): SGHVS, FQNEAQ. Trimming removed 1 base at V and 1 base at J, with 7 bases between. The CDR3 spans 15 residues. The CDR3, as DNA: TGTGCCAGCAGCTTAGTCCCAGGGAACACCGGGGAGCTGTTTTTT. Protein sequence: CASSLVPGNTGELFF.

The chain employs TRBV5-4 and TRBJ2-3, with 7 bases aligning to TRBD1. The CDR3 has 15 residues. V lost 0 bases to trimming and J lost 5 bases; unmatched junction nucleotides: 6. Germline lookup yields CDR1 SGHNT and CDR2 YYREEE (reference sequence). The CDR3: CASSLERGRVDTQYF. The CDR3 DNA sequence: TGTGCCAGCAGCTTGGAGAGGGGGCGGGTAGATACGCAGTATTTT.